These 2 T cell receptor beta chains were sequenced from one sample in a study of T cells in Graves' hyperthyroidism and ophthalmopathy. Regions amplified from RNA transcripts were the TCR beta CDR3 regions. TCR CDR3 underwent first-round RT-PCR with the HTBI primer set. TCRdb called the multiplex PCR reads again in MiXCR, with one record for every CDR3 protein. This sample has about 270,000 distinct CDR3 sequences; 15% occur once, and the top ten carry over 30%. Specimen: blood. These receptors were obtained from a woman aged 45-65 years with Graves' hyperthyroidism that later progressed to Graves' ophthalmopathy.

This clonotype has ten or more counts. This rearrangement joins TRBV3-1 to TRBJ2-7, with D perhaps matching TRBD1 (5 bases). V shed 0 bases and J shed 4 bases, with 13 bases lying between them. Looked up from germline, CDR1 is LGHDT and CDR2 is YNNKEL (reference sequence). The CDR3 sequence is 15 residues long. The CDR3 bases are TGTGCCAGCAGCCAAGAATGGCAGGGTGAATACGAGCAGTACTTC. Protein sequence: CASSQEWQGEYEQYF.

The genes are TRBV6-6 and TRBJ1-3; no firm D call. Trimming removed 0 bases from V and 7 bases from J, with 7 bases in between. Per the germline V gene, CDR1 is MNHNY and CDR2 is SVGAGI (reference sequence). The CDR3 has 13 amino acids. The CDR3 sequence: CASSYSILNTIYF. As DNA, the CDR3 is TGTGCCAGCAGTTACTCGATACTGAACACCATATATTTT.